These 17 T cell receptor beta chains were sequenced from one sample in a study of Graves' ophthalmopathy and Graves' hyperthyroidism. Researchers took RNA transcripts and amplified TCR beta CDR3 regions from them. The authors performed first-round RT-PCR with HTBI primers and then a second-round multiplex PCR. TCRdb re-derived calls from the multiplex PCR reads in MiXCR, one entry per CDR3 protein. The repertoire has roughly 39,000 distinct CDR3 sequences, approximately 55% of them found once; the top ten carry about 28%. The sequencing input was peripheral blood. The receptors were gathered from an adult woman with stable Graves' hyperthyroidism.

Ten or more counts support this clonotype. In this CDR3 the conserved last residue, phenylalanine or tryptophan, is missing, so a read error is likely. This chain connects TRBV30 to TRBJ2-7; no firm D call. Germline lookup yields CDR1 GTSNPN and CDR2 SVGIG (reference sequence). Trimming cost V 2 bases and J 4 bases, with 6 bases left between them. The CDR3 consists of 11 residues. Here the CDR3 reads CAWSLQYEQYL. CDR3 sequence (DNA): TGTGCCTGGAGTCTCCAATACGAGCAGTACCTC.

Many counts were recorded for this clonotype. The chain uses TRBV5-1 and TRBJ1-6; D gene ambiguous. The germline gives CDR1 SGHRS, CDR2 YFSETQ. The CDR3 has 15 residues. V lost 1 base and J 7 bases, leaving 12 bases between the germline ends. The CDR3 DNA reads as TGCGCCAGCAGCTTGCGGGCAGAAGTCAATTCACCCCTCCACTTT. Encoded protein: CASSLRAEVNSPLHF.

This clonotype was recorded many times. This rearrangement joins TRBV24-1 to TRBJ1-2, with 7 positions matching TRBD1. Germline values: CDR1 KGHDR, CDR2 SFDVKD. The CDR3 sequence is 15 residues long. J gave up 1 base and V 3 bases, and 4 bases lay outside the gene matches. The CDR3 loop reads CATSDRAGGNYGYTF. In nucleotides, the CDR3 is TGTGCCACCAGTGATCGGGCAGGGGGTAACTATGGCTACACCTTC.

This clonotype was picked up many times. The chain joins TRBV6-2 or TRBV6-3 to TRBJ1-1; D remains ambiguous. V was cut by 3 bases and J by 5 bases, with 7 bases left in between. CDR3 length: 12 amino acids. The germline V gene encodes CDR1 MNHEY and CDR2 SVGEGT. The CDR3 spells CASSYGGTEAFF. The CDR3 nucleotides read TGTGCCAGCAGTTATGGTGGGACTGAAGCTTTCTTT.

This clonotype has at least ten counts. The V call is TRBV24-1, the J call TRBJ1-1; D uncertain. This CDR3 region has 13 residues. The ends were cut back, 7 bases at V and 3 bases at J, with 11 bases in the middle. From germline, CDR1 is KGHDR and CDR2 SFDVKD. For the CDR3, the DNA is TGTGCCACCAGGACTGGGTTTGACACTGAAGCTTTCTTT. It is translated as CATRTGFDTEAFF.

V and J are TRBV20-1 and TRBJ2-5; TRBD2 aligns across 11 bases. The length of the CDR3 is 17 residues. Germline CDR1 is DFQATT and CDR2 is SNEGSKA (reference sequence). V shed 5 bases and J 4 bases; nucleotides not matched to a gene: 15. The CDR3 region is CSAFDGFSGRAVETQYF. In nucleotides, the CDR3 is TGCAGTGCTTTCGACGGGTTTAGCGGGAGGGCCGTAGAGACCCAGTACTTC.

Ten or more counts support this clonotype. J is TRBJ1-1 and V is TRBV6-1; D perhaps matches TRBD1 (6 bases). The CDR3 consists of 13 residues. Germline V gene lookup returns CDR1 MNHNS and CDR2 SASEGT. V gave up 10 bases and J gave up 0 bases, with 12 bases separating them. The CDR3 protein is CATTTGLNTEAFF. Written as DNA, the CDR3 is TGTGCCACTACTACAGGGCTGAACACTGAAGCTTTCTTT.

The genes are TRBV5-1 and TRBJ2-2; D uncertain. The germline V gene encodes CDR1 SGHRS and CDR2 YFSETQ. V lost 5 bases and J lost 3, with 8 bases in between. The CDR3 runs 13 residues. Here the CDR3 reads CASSAEYTGELFF. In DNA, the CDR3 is TGCGCCAGCAGTGCGGAATACACCGGGGAGCTGTTTTTT.

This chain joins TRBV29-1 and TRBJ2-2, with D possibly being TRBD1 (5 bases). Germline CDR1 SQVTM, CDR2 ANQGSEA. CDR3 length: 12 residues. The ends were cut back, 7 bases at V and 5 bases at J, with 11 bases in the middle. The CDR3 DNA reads TGCAGCGGAGGCAGGGTGACCGGGGAGCTGTTTTTT. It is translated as CSGGRVTGELFF.

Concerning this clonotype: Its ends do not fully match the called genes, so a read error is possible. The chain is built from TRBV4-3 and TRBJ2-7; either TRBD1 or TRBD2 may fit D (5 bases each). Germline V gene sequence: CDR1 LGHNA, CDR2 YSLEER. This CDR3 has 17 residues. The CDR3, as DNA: TGCGCCAGCAGCTTCCTTTCCGGGACGGGAAGCTCCTACGGGCAGTACTTC. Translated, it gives CASSFLSGTGSSYGQYF.

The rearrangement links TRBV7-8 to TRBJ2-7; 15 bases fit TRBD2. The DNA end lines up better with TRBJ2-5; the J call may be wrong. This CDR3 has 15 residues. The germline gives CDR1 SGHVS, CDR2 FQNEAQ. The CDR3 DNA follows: TGTGCCAGCAGTCGGACTAGCGGGAGGGCAGAGACCCAGTACTTC. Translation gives CASSRTSGRAETQYF.

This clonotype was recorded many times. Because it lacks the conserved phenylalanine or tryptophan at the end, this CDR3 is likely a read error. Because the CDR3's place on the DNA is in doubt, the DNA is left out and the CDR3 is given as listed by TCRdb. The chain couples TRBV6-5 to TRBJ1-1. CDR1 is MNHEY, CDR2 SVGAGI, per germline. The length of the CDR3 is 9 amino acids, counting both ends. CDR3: CASSYSVKV.

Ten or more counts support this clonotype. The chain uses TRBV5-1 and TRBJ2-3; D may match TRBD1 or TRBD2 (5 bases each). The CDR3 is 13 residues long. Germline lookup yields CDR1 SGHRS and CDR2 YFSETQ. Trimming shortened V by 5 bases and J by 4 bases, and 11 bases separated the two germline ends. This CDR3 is CASSPWGSDTQYF. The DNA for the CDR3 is TGCGCCAGCAGTCCCTGGGGGTCAGATACGCAGTATTTT.

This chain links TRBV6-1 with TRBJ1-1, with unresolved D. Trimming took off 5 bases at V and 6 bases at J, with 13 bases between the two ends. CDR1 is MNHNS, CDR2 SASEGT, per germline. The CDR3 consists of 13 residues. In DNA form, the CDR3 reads TGTGCCAGCAGTTTCCGACTAAACGCTGAAGCTTTCTTT. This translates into CASSFRLNAEAFF.

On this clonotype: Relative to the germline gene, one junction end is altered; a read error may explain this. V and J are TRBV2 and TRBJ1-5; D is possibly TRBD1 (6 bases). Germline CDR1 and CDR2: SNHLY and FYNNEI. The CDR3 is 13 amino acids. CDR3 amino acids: CASSGWGRGSQHF. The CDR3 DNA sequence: TGCGCCAGCAGTGGGTGGGGGCGCGGGTCCCAGCATTTT.

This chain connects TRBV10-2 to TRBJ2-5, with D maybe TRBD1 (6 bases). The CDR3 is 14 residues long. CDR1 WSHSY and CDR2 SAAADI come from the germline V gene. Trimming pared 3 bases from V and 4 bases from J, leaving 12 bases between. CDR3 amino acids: CASSDGGAGETQYF. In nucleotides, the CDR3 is TGCGCCAGCAGTGATGGGGGCGCGGGAGAGACCCAGTACTTC.

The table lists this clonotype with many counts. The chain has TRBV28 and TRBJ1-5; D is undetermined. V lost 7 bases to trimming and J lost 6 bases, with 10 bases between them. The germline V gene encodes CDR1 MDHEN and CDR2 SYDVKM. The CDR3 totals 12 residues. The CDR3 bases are TGTGCCAGCATTAGGGTAGGTCAGCCCCAGCATTTT. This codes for CASIRVGQPQHF.